This record concerns one T cell receptor beta chain sequence. The data originate from a study of radiation and T cells in renal cell carcinoma. The V gene lost 0 bases and the J gene lost 4 bases, with 17 bases spanning the gap. Germline V gene lookup returns CDR1 SGHRS and CDR2 YFSETQ. CDR3 length: 17 residues. Indicated time point: baseline pretreatment blood. The treatment was: 15 Gy SBRT to primary tumor, nephrectomy 4 weeks later. The method was immunoSEQ multiplex PCR; TCRdb's version includes in-frame clones alone and lacks a portion of them. The sample contains more than 140,000 clones, 83% of which appear only once.

Here the sequenced sample was blood, taken from a patient whose treatment included radiotherapy and nephrectomy. The clonotype was recovered from a woman in her forties or fifties with renal cell carcinoma. The J gene is TRBJ1-5, the V gene TRBV5-1; D is perhaps TRBD1 (6 bases). The CDR3 region is CASSLGGRSAGNQPQHF. Written as DNA, the CDR3 is TGCGCCAGCAGCTTGGGGGGGCGGTCAGCGGGGAATCAGCCCCAGCATTTT.